Included here is one T cell receptor beta chain sequence, with context. The sample is drawn from a study of T cell changes during pregnancy in multiple sclerosis. The data were produced by immunoSEQ multiplex PCR, yet TCRdb's version contains in-frame clones alone and is incomplete. Of 65,000 to 80,000 clones listed, 85% to 95% are singletons. With 3 bases clipped from V and 4 bases from J, the junction kept 12 bases outside the gene matches. The CDR3 has 15 residues. Germline V lookup: CDR1 GTSNPN, CDR2 SVGIG (reference sequence). This TCR was recovered from a female donor with multiple sclerosis, enrolled in a pregnancy study. The sample here was CD4+ T cells from peripheral blood mononuclear cells, taken before pregnancy. V usage is TRBV30 and J usage is TRBJ2-7; TRBD1 agrees at 7 bases. The CDR3 is CAWSGGPGQSYEQYF. CDR3 in DNA: TGTGCCTGGAGCGGAGGCCCGGGACAGTCTTACGAGCAGTACTTC. Full variable domain (missing parts from reference TRBV30 and TRBJ2-7): SQTIHQWPATLVQPVGSPLSLECTVEGTSNPNLYWYRQAAGRGLQLLFYSVGIGQISSEVPQNLSASRPQDRQFILSSKKLLLSDSGFYLCAWSGGPGQSYEQYFGPGTRLTVT.